These T cell receptor beta chains were read from a single sample in a study of T-cell memory formation after mild COVID-19. Each CDR3 protein gets one entry after TCRdb re-called the 5' RACE reads with MiXCR. The table has approximately 500,000 distinct CDR3 sequences, roughly 25% seen once. Sequencing was done on a sample of PBMCs or a T cell subset sorted from them (not recorded which). The receptor source for this set is an adult woman who had mild COVID-19 (a few samples of this study predate the infection). Cell type and time point are not known. Each CDR3 is given with its conserved first and last residue. The order of the fields is V gene, D gene, J gene, clone size, CDR3 DNA, CDR3 protein. A D gene is named only where the DNA matches it firmly. Size is stated for part of the rows, as once, few or many counts, or as a class when the clone is expanded.

V: TRBV7-2
D: NA
J: TRBJ1-2
size: few
DNA: TGTGCCAGCAGCTTAGCGCGGTCAGGGGATGGCTACACCTTC
CDR3: CASSLARSGDGYTF

V: TRBV10-3
D: NA
J: TRBJ1-6
size: few
DNA: TGTGCCATCAGGACCAAGCAGGATAATTATTCACCCCTCCACTTT
CDR3: CAIRTKQDNYSPLHF

V: TRBV24-1
D: NA
J: TRBJ2-3
size: few
DNA: TGTGCCACCAGCGCAGGTAATCCTACAGATACGCAGTATTTT
CDR3: CATSAGNPTDTQYF

V: TRBV29-1
D: TRBD1
J: TRBJ1-5
size: many
DNA: TGCAGCGTTGGGTGGACAGGGGATCAGCCCCAGCATTTT
CDR3: CSVGWTGDQPQHF

V: TRBV20-1
D: NA
J: TRBJ1-1
size: few
DNA: TGCAGTGCCTTTACAGGGCGGAACACTGAAGCTTTCTTT
CDR3: CSAFTGRNTEAFF

V: TRBV7-8
D: NA
J: TRBJ2-5
size: NA
DNA: TGTGCCACGTTACAGGGAGGAGAGACCCAGTACTTC
CDR3: CATLQGGETQYF

V: TRBV5-1
D: NA
J: TRBJ2-7
size: few
DNA: TGCGCCAGCAGCTTGGGAGGGGGATCTGCCTACGAGCAGTACTTC
CDR3: CASSLGGGSAYEQYF

V: TRBV3-1
D: TRBD1
J: TRBJ2-1
size: few
DNA: TGTGCCAGCAGCCAAGCGTGGACAGGTCGGAATGAGCAGTTCTTC
CDR3: CASSQAWTGRNEQFF

V: TRBV4-2
D: TRBD2
J: TRBJ2-1
size: many
DNA: TGTGCCAGCAGCCAATCCGGGACTAGCGGGAGCGATGAGCAGTTCTTC
CDR3: CASSQSGTSGSDEQFF

V: TRBV9
D: NA
J: TRBJ2-3
size: few
DNA: TGTGCCAGCAGCGTAGCCCCGCCAGATACGCAGTATTTT
CDR3: CASSVAPPDTQYF

V: TRBV27
D: NA
J: TRBJ2-7
size: few
DNA: TGTGCCAGCAGTTTATCCCTGGACATGGCCTACGAGCAGTACTTC
CDR3: CASSLSLDMAYEQYF

V: TRBV5-1
D: NA
J: TRBJ2-5
size: few
DNA: TGCGCCAGCAGCACCGGCGAGGGGGGCCAAGAGACCCAGTACTTC
CDR3: CASSTGEGGQETQYF

V: TRBV6-6
D: NA
J: TRBJ2-3
size: NA
DNA: TGTGCCAGCAGTTACCTAGCGACCACAGATACGCAGTATTTT
CDR3: CASSYLATTDTQYF

V: TRBV5-1
D: NA
J: TRBJ2-5
size: few
DNA: TGCGCCAGCAGCTTGGGCGAGCGGGAAGAGACCCAGTACTTC
CDR3: CASSLGEREETQYF

V: TRBV7-9
D: TRBD2
J: TRBJ2-7
size: few
DNA: TGTGCCAGCAGTCCCCGGGAGGACTATCTCGAGCAGTACTTC
CDR3: CASSPREDYLEQYF

V: TRBV12-3/TRBV12-4
D: TRBD1
J: TRBJ1-1
size: NA
DNA: TGTGCCAGCAGAAAACAGGGGGCTGGAACTGAAGCTTTCTTT
CDR3: CASRKQGAGTEAFF